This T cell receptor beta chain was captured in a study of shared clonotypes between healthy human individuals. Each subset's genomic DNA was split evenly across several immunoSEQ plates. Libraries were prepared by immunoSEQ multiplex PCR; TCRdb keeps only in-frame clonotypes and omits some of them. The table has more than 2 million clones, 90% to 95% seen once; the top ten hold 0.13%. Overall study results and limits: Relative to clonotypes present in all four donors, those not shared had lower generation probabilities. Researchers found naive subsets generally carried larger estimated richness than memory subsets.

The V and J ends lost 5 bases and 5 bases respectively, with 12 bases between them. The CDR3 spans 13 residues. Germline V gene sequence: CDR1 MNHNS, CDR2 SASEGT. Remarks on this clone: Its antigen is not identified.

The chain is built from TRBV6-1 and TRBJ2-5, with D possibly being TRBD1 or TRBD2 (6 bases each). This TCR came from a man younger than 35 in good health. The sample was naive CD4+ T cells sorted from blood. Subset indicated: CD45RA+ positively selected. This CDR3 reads CASSTTGRETQYF. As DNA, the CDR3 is TGTGCCAGCAGTACAACAGGGAGGGAGACCCAGTACTTC.